The 9 T cell receptor beta chains listed next were all sequenced from one sample in a study of T-cell memory formation after mild COVID-19. MiXCR was run by TCRdb on the 5' RACE reads, yielding one entry per CDR3 protein. The sample includes roughly 150,000 distinct CDR3 sequences, 11% to 15% of them seen just once. What was sequenced was PBMCs or a T cell subset sorted from them (not recorded which). All receptors derive from an adult woman who had mild COVID-19 (a few samples of this study predate the infection). Cell type and time point are not known.

The chain uses TRBV6-5 and TRBJ1-2, with 8 bases matching TRBD1. The CDR3 is 15 residues long. The germline V gene has CDR1 MNHEY and CDR2 SVGAGI. V dropped 2 bases and J dropped 3; count of bases not matched to a gene: 5. This CDR3 is CASSYTGQGDYGYTF. Here the CDR3 DNA reads TGTGCCAGCAGTTACACAGGACAGGGCGACTATGGCTACACCTTC.

This clonotype came up a few times. This chain links TRBV7-3 with TRBJ1-1; the D is unclear. V dropped 2 bases and J dropped 1 base, with 5 bases sitting between them. The CDR3 extends over 13 amino acids. CDR1 SGHTA and CDR2 FQGTGA come from the germline V gene. The CDR3 bases are TGTGCCAGCAGCTTAGACCCGAACACTGAAGCTTTCTTT. The encoded protein is CASSLDPNTEAFF.

This chain joins TRBV12-3 or TRBV12-4 and TRBJ2-1; D is unclear. CDR3 length: 13 residues. V lost 6 bases, J lost 6 bases, and 12 bases lay in between. The CDR3 region is CASSYGPRNEQFF. CDR3 nucleotides: TGTGCCAGCAGCTACGGGCCCCGCAATGAGCAGTTCTTC.

This clonotype appeared many times. The CDR3 DNA is TGTGCCAGCAGCTTAGAAGGGGTCGAGCAGTACTTC. It is translated as CASSLEGVEQYF. The chain couples TRBV7-6 to TRBJ2-7; D perhaps matches TRBD1 (5 bases). Trimming stripped 1 base from V and 6 bases from J, with 7 bases between. There are 12 residues in the CDR3. The germline V gene encodes CDR1 SGHVS and CDR2 FNYEAQ.

This clonotype came up a few times. V and J are TRBV7-9 and TRBJ2-7; D remains unclear. Germline V gene sequence: CDR1 SEHNR, CDR2 FQNEAQ (reference sequence). The CDR3 is made up of 15 amino acids. The V gene lost 0 bases and the J gene lost 2 bases, with 11 bases spanning the gap. The CDR3 sequence: CASSLAYGAAYEQYF. CDR3 bases: TGTGCCAGCAGCTTAGCGTATGGCGCGGCCTACGAGCAGTACTTC.

This chain joins TRBV21-1 and TRBJ2-5; the table's TRBD2 call for D was not verified on the DNA. TRBV21-1 is a recognized pseudogene. There are 17 residues in the CDR3. The CDR3 loop is CASSNFPPTSGQETQYF. DNA of the CDR3: TGTGCCAGCAGCAATTTTCCCCCCACTAGCGGACAAGAGACCCAGTACTTC.

The chain couples TRBV24-1 to TRBJ2-1; the match to TRBD2 covers 8 bases. The CDR3 has 17 residues. Per germline, CDR1 KGHDR and CDR2 SFDVKD. Trimming cost V 3 bases and J 5 bases; bases outside gene matches: 11. The CDR3 nucleotides read TGTGCCACCAGTGATCCTCGACGGACACTAGCGGACAATGAGCAGTTCTTC. Amino acids: CATSDPRRTLADNEQFF.

This clonotype was seen more than once but under ten times. The chain links TRBV29-1 to TRBJ2-4; 7 bases are a match to TRBD2. V was clipped by 3 bases and J by 5 bases; unmatched bases: 4. The CDR3 is 13 amino acids. Germline V gene lookup returns CDR1 SQVTM and CDR2 ANQGSEA. The CDR3 sequence is CSVESREENIQYF. The CDR3, as DNA: TGCAGCGTTGAGTCCCGGGAGGAAAACATTCAGTACTTC.

This clonotype was recorded a few times. The chain joins TRBV5-1 to TRBJ2-7; D gene ambiguous. This CDR3 region has 13 residues. V lost 1 base and J lost 2, with 7 bases in between. Per the germline V gene, CDR1 is SGHRS and CDR2 is YFSETQ. The CDR3 spells CASSLPRPYEQYF. The CDR3 nucleotides are TGCGCCAGCAGCTTGCCCAGACCCTACGAGCAGTACTTC. The variable domain in full, with the rest retrieved from reference TRBV5-1 and TRBJ2-7, is KAGVTQTPRYLIKTRGQQVTLSCSPISGHRSVSWYQQTPGQGLQFLFEYFSETQRNKGNFPGRFSGRQFSNSRSEMNVSTLELGDSALYLCASSLPRPYEQYFGPGTRLTVT.